A single TCR beta chain is shown here with its context. Its matching antigen is unknown. One end of the junction does not line up with germline, which may come from a read error. The CDR3 runs to 14 residues. The V gene's germline CDR1 is DFQATT and CDR2 SNEGSKA (reference sequence). Next came a second PCR, run for about 6 to 12 cycles, which used a sample-barcoded 5' primer along with a J-beta primer mix. TCRdb redid the calling of the 5' RACE reads with MiXCR, one entry per CDR3 protein. The data contain roughly 2 million distinct CDR3 sequences, 40% to 55% of them singletons. The data originate from a study of blood T cells in healthy people across ages. Whole-study findings and limits: With naive T cell percentage, TCR beta diversity showed a strong correlation. Total diversity from one million sequenced T cells was likely underestimated.

This rearrangement joins TRBV20-1 to TRBJ1-4; 7 bases are shared with TRBD1. The source material was blood. The source of this sequence is a woman aged 35 to 49 in good health. The CDR3 loop is CRATDGDRDEKLFF. The CDR3 DNA reads as TGCAGAGCTACGGACGGGGACAGAGATGAAAAACTGTTTTTT.